This T cell receptor beta chain was profiled in a study of blood T cell repertoires in COVID-19. Authors' processing steps: Researchers report that nucleated cell counts were estimated from reference gene primer amplification. The repertoire was sequenced with immunoSEQ multiplex PCR; TCRdb's copy has only in-frame clones and lacks some. The V and J calls and clone size come from that table; D and trimming were worked out from the DNA. The sample shows 40,000 to 60,000 clones, 85% to 90% of them seen only once. The CDR3 length is 16 residues. Per the germline V gene, CDR1 is SGHRS and CDR2 is YFSETQ. J was trimmed by 0 bases and V by 0 bases; bases with no gene match: 1.

The specimen was peripheral blood. The chain carries TRBV5-1 and TRBJ2-7, with 12 bases lining up with TRBD2. The clonotype originates from a man aged 40-49 years with active COVID-19. The DNA of the CDR3 is TGCGCCAGCAGCTTGGGACTAGCGGGAGTCTCCTACGAGCAGTACTTC. Protein sequence: CASSLGLAGVSYEQYF. The full variable domain, with the rest looked up from reference TRBV5-1 and TRBJ2-7, is KAGVTQTPRYLIKTRGQQVTLSCSPISGHRSVSWYQQTPGQGLQFLFEYFSETQRNKGNFPGRFSGRQFSNSRSEMNVSTLELGDSALYLCASSLGLAGVSYEQYFGPGTRLTVT.